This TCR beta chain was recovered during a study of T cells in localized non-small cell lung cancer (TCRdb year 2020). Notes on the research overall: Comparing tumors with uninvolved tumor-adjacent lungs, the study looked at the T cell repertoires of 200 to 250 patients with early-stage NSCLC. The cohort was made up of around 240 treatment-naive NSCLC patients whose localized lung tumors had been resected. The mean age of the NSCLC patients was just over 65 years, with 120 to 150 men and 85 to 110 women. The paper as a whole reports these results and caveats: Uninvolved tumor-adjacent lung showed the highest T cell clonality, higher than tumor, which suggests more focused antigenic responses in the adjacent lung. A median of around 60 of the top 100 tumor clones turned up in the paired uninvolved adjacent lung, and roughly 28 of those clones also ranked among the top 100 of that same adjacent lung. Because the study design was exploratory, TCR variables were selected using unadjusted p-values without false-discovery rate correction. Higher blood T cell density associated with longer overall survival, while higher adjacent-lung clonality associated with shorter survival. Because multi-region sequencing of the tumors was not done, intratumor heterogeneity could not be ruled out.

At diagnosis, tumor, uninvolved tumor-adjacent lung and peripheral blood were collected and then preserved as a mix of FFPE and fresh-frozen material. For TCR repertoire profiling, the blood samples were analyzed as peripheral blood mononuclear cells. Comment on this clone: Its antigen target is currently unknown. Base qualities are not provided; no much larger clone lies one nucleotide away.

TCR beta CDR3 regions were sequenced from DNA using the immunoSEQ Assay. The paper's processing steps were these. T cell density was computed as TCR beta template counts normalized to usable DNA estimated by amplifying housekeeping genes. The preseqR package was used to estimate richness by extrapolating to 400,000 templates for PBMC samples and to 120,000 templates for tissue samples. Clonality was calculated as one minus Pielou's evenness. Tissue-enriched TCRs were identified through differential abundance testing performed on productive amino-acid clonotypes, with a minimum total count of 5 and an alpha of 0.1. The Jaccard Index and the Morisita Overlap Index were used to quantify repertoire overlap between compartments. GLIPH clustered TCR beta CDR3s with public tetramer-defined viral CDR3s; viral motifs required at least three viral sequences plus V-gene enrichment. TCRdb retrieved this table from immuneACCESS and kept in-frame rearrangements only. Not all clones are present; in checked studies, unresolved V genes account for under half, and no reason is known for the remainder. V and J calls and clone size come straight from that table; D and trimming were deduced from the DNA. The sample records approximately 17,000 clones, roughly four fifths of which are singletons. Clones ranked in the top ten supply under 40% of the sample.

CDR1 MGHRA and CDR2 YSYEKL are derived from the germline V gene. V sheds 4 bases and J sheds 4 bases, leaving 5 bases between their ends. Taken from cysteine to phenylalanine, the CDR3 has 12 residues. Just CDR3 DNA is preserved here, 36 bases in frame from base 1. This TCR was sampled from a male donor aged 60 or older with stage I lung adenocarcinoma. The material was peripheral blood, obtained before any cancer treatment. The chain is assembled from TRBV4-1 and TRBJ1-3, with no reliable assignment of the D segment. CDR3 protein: CASSPSGNTIYF. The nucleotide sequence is TGCGCCAGCAGCCCGTCGGGAAACACCATATATTTT.